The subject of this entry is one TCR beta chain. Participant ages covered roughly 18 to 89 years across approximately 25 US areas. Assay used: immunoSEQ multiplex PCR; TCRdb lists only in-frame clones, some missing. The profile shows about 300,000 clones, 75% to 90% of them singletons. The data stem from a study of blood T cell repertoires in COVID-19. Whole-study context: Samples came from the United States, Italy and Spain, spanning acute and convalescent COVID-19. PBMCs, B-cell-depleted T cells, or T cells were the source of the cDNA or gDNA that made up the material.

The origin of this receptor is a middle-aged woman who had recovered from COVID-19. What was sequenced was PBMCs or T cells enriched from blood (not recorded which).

The DNA of the CDR3 is TGTGCCAGCAGTATATTTTCCGGGACCTACGAGCAGTACTTC. It specifies CASSIFSGTYEQYF. This rearrangement joins TRBV7-9 to TRBJ2-7; weak D call: TRBD2 (5 bases). Germline V gene sequence: CDR1 SEHNR, CDR2 FQNEAQ (reference sequence). The CDR3 is 14 amino acids. Trimming stripped 6 bases from V and 2 bases from J, with 14 bases between. Looking up the rest from reference TRBV7-9 and TRBJ2-7 gives the full variable domain: DTGVSQNPRHKITKRGQNVTFRCDPISEHNRLYWYRQTLGQGPEFLTYFQNEAQLEKSRLLSDRFSAERPKGSFSTLEIQRTEQGDSAMYLCASSIFSGTYEQYFGPGTRLTVT.